Listed here is a single TCR beta chain. Its matching antigen is unknown. This entry comes from a study of cytomegalovirus exposure and HLA in healthy donors. Turning to the study itself: In a later analysis, it was reported that the roughly 120 validation repertoires had been produced on the same platform as the 500 to 850 repertoires belonging to the first cohort. Regarding the study as a whole: It was found in a later analysis that first-cohort TCR clusters tended to co-occur in the 95 to 150 validation repertoires. Cytomegalovirus association was assigned to about 150 TCR beta chains.

Generated by immunoSEQ multiplex PCR, the TCRdb table keeps only in-frame clones and is missing some. The table records under 200,000 clones, about three quarters of them present only once. The germline V gene encodes CDR1 SGHRS and CDR2 YFSETQ. The CDR3 length is 16 residues. After removal of 1 base from V and 0 bases from J, the junction contained 5 bases not matched to a gene. The sequencing sample was made of PBMCs. The chain has TRBV5-1 and TRBJ2-3; 7 nucleotides agree with TRBD2. This clonotype originated in a woman aged 30 to 39 in good health and CMV-seronegative. CDR3 sequence reads: CASSLPQGGSTDTQYF. The CDR3 DNA sequence: TGCGCCAGCAGCTTGCCCCAGGGAGGGAGCACAGATACGCAGTATTTT.